The clone carrying this TCR beta chain appeared a single time. The data belong to a study of blood T cell repertoires in COVID-19. As originally analysed: From reference gene primer amplification, estimates of nucleated cell counts were derived. Some clones are missing from TCRdb's copy, which holds only in-frame ones; the method was immunoSEQ multiplex PCR. V, J and clone size derive from that table, while D and trimming were established from the DNA sequence. The sample consists of about 98,000 clones, more than 90% of them appearing once. The germline V gene encodes CDR1 SEHNR and CDR2 FQNEAQ (reference sequence). This CDR3 is 15 amino acids long. J lost 1 base, V lost 1 base, and 4 bases had no gene match.

This clonotype originated in a man aged 18 to 35 with acute or convalescent COVID-19. Specimen: peripheral blood. The rearrangement links TRBV7-9 to TRBJ2-7; 7 nucleotides match TRBD2. Written as DNA, the CDR3 is TGTGCCAGCAGCTTAGTATCAGCGGGGTCCTACGAGCAGTACTTC. Translation: CASSLVSAGSYEQYF.